This T cell receptor beta chain was profiled in a study of CD8+CD57+ T cells in acquired aplastic anemia. Study information: Yields of DNA that came from sorted CD4+ and CD8+ cells averaged about 3.5 ug. Read counts for CD4+ cells (from healthy donors) averaged about 10.8 million. Study outcomes and limitations: Researchers report that 25 to 35 CD8+ CDR3 sequences appeared in both patients and controls.

The use of genomic DNA as template underpinned the TCR beta VDJ and CDR3 profiling. TCRdb passed the reads through MiXCR, listing each CDR3 protein once. The table has some 200,000 distinct CDR3 sequences, roughly 57% seen once. Details on this clonotype: Antigen specificity is unknown.

The CDR3 loop spans 15 amino acids. Germline V gives CDR1 SGHNT, CDR2 YYREEE (reference sequence). Trimming stripped 4 bases from V and 2 bases from J, with 14 bases between. The sequencing input was sorted CD4+, CD8+, or CD8+CD57+ T cells (not recorded which) from PBMCs. This clonotype originated in a human donor in good health. The rearrangement links TRBV5-4 to TRBJ2-3, with D perhaps matching TRBD1 (5 bases). CDR3 nucleotides: TGTGCCAGCAGCCCCGACAGTAGGTACACAGATACGCAGTATTTT. Amino acids: CASSPDSRYTDTQYF.